This record covers a single T cell receptor beta chain. Its antigen is not known. Primers included in the PCR were 60 Vbeta and 13 Jbeta primers. Repertoires were generated with immunoSEQ multiplex PCR, while TCRdb's copy carries only in-frame clones and drops some. This sample has 80,000 to 130,000 clones; around 84% occur once, and the top ten carry more than 1%. The V gene's germline CDR1 is MDHEN and CDR2 SYDVKM. V lost 6 bases to trimming and J lost 3 bases; unmatched junction nucleotides: 7. CDR3 length equals 17 residues. The sample originates from a study of cytomegalovirus exposure and HLA in healthy donors. Broader study findings: TCR beta sequences reportedly predicted most subjects' HLA-A and HLA-B alleles accurately.

The sample taken for sequencing was PBMCs. The sequence came from a woman aged 18-29 years in good health and CMV-seronegative. The chain employs TRBV28 and TRBJ2-6; 11 bases are a match to TRBD1. DNA for the CDR3: TGTGCCAGCAGACCCGGACAGGGGGCTGTTGGGGCCAACGTCCTGACTTTC. This sequence encodes CASRPGQGAVGANVLTF.